The 27 T cell receptor beta chains below come from one sample, sequenced in a study of blood T cell repertoires in COVID-19. This table comes from immunoSEQ multiplex PCR, and its TCRdb copy is limited to in-frame clones, with some not included. In the table there are 130,000 or so clones, 60% to 80% of which are singletons. Input material: peripheral blood. The receptors were gathered from a human donor in a cohort sampled during active COVID-19.

The J gene is TRBJ1-3, the V gene TRBV3-1 (or the pseudogene TRBV3-2); D remains ambiguous. This CDR3 spans 14 amino acids. V shed 2 bases and J shed 0 bases, with 5 bases lying between them. Germline assignment: CDR1 LGHDT and CDR2 YNNKEL (reference sequence). CDR3 sequence: CASSQLYSGNTIYF. The CDR3, as DNA: TGTGCCAGCAGCCAACTCTACTCTGGAAACACCATATATTTT.

The CDR3 reads CASSDQTSPGGYTF. For the CDR3, the DNA is TGTGCCAGCAGCGACCAAACAAGTCCGGGTGGCTACACCTTC. The chain links TRBV7-9 to TRBJ1-2; D is ambiguous. CDR1 and CDR2 from the germline V gene are SEHNR and FQNEAQ (reference sequence). The CDR3 loop spans 14 amino acids. V lost 5 bases and J 7 bases, leaving 17 bases between the germline ends.

The J gene is TRBJ2-7, the V gene TRBV7-6, with 7 positions matching TRBD2. V lost 1 base, J lost 6 bases, and 9 bases stayed unmatched. This CDR3 comprises 15 residues. Germline CDR1 SGHVS, CDR2 FNYEAQ. CDR3 coding DNA: TGTGCCAGCAGCTTAGTTCCGGGGGGAGTAGGCGAGCAGTACTTC. Protein product: CASSLVPGGVGEQYF.

V usage is TRBV24-1 and J usage is TRBJ2-7, with 7 bases fitting TRBD2. CDR3 length equals 12 residues. The V gene's germline CDR1 is KGHDR and CDR2 SFDVKD. The V gene end was trimmed by 6 bases and the J gene end by 6 bases; junction bases not matched to a gene: 4. This chain's CDR3 is CATSLTGGEQYF. The CDR3 DNA sequence: TGTGCCACCAGTTTGACGGGGGGCGAGCAGTACTTC.

This chain joins TRBV5-4 and TRBJ2-7; TRBD1 aligns across 9 bases. Germline V gene lookup returns CDR1 SGHNT and CDR2 YYREEE (reference sequence). The CDR3 runs 14 residues. Germline trimming cut 0 bases from V and 4 bases from J; bases unmatched to any gene: 2. The DNA for the CDR3 is TGTGCCAGCAGCTTGGTGGGACAGGGATACGAGCAGTACTTC. It encodes CASSLVGQGYEQYF.

This chain links TRBV7-9 with TRBJ2-7; D is uncertain. Germline V gene sequence: CDR1 SEHNR, CDR2 FQNEAQ (reference sequence). The V and J ends lost 1 base and 0 bases respectively, with 10 bases between them. This CDR3 spans 15 amino acids. CDR3 in amino acids: CASSLVDWSSYEQYF. The CDR3 DNA is TGTGCCAGCAGCTTAGTAGACTGGAGCTCCTACGAGCAGTACTTC.

This clone has a single count. The gene calls are TRBV7-2 and TRBJ2-3, with D possibly being TRBD1 (5 bases). Between the trimmed V and J ends, which lost 1 base and 6 bases, there was a span of 23 bases. CDR1 is SGHTA and CDR2 is FQGNSA in the germline V gene. The CDR3 totals 18 residues. CDR3 nucleotides: TGTGCCAGCAGCTTAGTGTTCCGTCAGGGCCAGGATTGGGATACGCAGTATTTT. Translation: CASSLVFRQGQDWDTQYF.

V and J are TRBV10-2 and TRBJ2-1; 11 nucleotides match TRBD2. Trimming removed 3 bases from V and 1 base from J; junction bases left unmatched: 5. The germline V gene encodes CDR1 WSHSY and CDR2 SAAADI. The CDR3 extends over 17 amino acids. CDR3 DNA: TGCGCCAGCAGTGAAACTAGCGGGAGATCGTCCTACAATGAGCAGTTCTTC. Its translation: CASSETSGRSSYNEQFF.

The chain recombines TRBV7-2 with TRBJ2-7; TRBD1 matches at 9 bases. This CDR3 comprises 15 residues. Germline assignment: CDR1 SGHTA and CDR2 FQGNSA. After removal of 3 bases from V and 4 bases from J, the junction contained 7 bases not matched to a gene. The chain's CDR3 is CASSLAGDREYEQYF. CDR3 DNA sequence: TGTGCCAGCAGCTTGGCCGGGGACAGGGAGTACGAGCAGTACTTC.

V gene TRBV4-1 combines with J gene TRBJ1-1; 9 bases agree with TRBD1. From germline, CDR1 is MGHRA and CDR2 YSYEKL. This CDR3 spans 16 amino acids. Unmatched junction bases numbered 12, after V lost 7 bases and J lost 3 bases. The CDR3 loop is CASKAGQGASDTEAFF. The CDR3 region has the DNA TGCGCCAGCAAGGCGGGACAGGGAGCGTCTGACACTGAAGCTTTCTTT.

This chain links TRBV7-9 with TRBJ1-2, with TRBD1 matching 7 bases. Germline trimming cut 5 bases from V and 2 bases from J; bases unmatched to any gene: 2. The germline gives CDR1 SEHNR, CDR2 FQNEAQ (reference sequence). This CDR3 is built from 13 residues. The CDR3 sequence is CASSTGDNYGYTF. The CDR3 nucleotides read TGTGCCAGCAGCACAGGGGACAACTATGGCTACACCTTC.

J is TRBJ2-5 and V is TRBV5-4; perhaps TRBD2 as D (6 bases). The CDR3 spans 14 residues. Trimming took off 3 bases at V and 0 bases at J, with 9 bases between the two ends. The germline V gene encodes CDR1 SGHNT and CDR2 YYREEE (reference sequence). CDR3 in amino acids: CASSSRENQETQYF. CDR3 DNA sequence: TGTGCCAGCAGCTCCCGGGAGAACCAAGAGACCCAGTACTTC.

This clone was observed a handful of times. The chain carries TRBV9 and TRBJ1-6; 11 nucleotides agree with TRBD1. The CDR3 length is 17 residues. CDR1 and CDR2 from the germline V gene are SGDLS and YYNGEE. V lost 4 bases and J lost 4; bases outside the gene matches: 7. The CDR3 is CASSPRDRGAYNSPLHF. The CDR3 region has the DNA TGTGCCAGCAGCCCCCGGGACAGGGGGGCTTATAATTCACCCCTCCACTTT.

This chain connects TRBV11-2 to TRBJ2-7; D is ambiguous. CDR1 is SGHAT, CDR2 FQNNGV, per germline. V was trimmed by 4 bases and J by 0 bases, leaving 4 bases between them. CDR3 length: 12 residues. The CDR3 here is CASSWASYEQYF. The CDR3 DNA is TGTGCCAGCAGCTGGGCCTCCTACGAGCAGTACTTC.

This chain joins TRBV6-5 and TRBJ2-1, with 11 bases that match TRBD1. V was clipped by 4 bases and J by 9 bases; unmatched bases: 2. Germline CDR1 is MNHEY and CDR2 is SVGAGI. The CDR3 covers 13 residues. For the CDR3, the DNA is TGTGCCAGCAGTTGGGGGACAGGGGGTGAGCAGTTCTTC. It translates to CASSWGTGGEQFF.

The chain employs TRBV6-6 and TRBJ2-7; 9 bases are shared with TRBD1. The germline gives CDR1 MNHNY, CDR2 SVGAGI (reference sequence). CDR3 length: 15 amino acids. Unmatched junction bases numbered 5, after V lost 4 bases and J lost 1 base. The CDR3 region has the DNA TGTGCCAGCAGTTTCCTGGACAGGGGTTCCTACGAGCAGTACTTC. Protein product: CASSFLDRGSYEQYF.

The chain is built from TRBV11-2 and TRBJ1-6, with D perhaps TRBD1 (5 bases). V dropped 3 bases and J dropped 3 bases, with 9 bases sitting between them. This CDR3 has 15 amino acids. Germline values: CDR1 SGHAT, CDR2 FQNNGV. The CDR3, as DNA: TGTGCCAGCAGCTTCAGTCAGGGCTATAATTCACCCCTCCACTTT. It specifies CASSFSQGYNSPLHF.

The gene calls are TRBV25-1 and TRBJ1-4, with D unclear. CDR3 size: 17 residues. The V end lost 2 bases, the J end lost 3 bases, and 16 bases lay between the germline ends. Per the germline V gene, CDR1 is MGHDK and CDR2 is SYGVNS. The CDR3 spells CASSEAPWREANEKLFF. As DNA, the CDR3 is TGTGCCAGCAGTGAAGCCCCGTGGAGGGAGGCTAATGAAAAACTGTTTTTT.

The CDR3 DNA is TGTGCCAGCAGTGCCGGACAGGGGTATACGGGGGGCTACACCTTC. Translated: CASSAGQGYTGGYTF. The chain combines TRBV6-2 or TRBV6-3 with TRBJ1-2; TRBD1 matches 9 bases. With 5 bases clipped from V and 8 bases from J, the junction kept 12 bases outside the gene matches. This CDR3 spans 15 amino acids. In germline, CDR1 is MNHEY, CDR2 SVGEGT.

This chain uses TRBV6-1 with TRBJ2-7; TRBD2 agrees at 11 bases. From germline, CDR1 is MNHNS and CDR2 SASEGT. The J segment lost 0 bases and the V segment lost 4 bases, leaving 8 bases of the junction unmatched. The CDR3 contains 17 residues. The CDR3 is CASSARTSGFSSYEQYF. CDR3 nucleotides: TGTGCCAGCAGTGCCCGGACTAGCGGGTTTAGCTCCTACGAGCAGTACTTC.

There are a few counts of this clone. The chain recombines TRBV5-1 with TRBJ2-3, with 10 bases lining up with TRBD2. In germline, CDR1 is SGHRS, CDR2 YFSETQ. There are 16 residues in the CDR3. The V and J ends lost 0 bases and 3 bases, in that order; junction bases with no gene match: 4. The CDR3 nucleotides read TGCGCCAGCAGCTTGGATTCTAGCGGGGGAACAGATACGCAGTATTTT. Protein product: CASSLDSSGGTDTQYF.

The rearrangement links TRBV28 to TRBJ2-7, with TRBD2 identical over 12 bases. The CDR3 runs to 16 residues. Per germline, CDR1 MDHEN and CDR2 SYDVKM. With V trimmed by 3 bases and J by 2 bases, 5 bases remained unmatched. The CDR3 nucleotides are TGTGCCAGCAGTTTGACCCTAGCGGGAGGGACCTACGAGCAGTACTTC. Translating it yields CASSLTLAGGTYEQYF.

The rearrangement uses TRBV7-6 and TRBJ2-2; 7 nucleotides line up with TRBD2. V lost 6 bases and J lost 2; bases outside the gene matches: 9. CDR3 size: 16 residues. Germline V gene sequence: CDR1 SGHVS, CDR2 FNYEAQ. CDR3 coding DNA: TGTGCCAGCAGACCACTAGCGATCCCTAACACCGGGGAGCTGTTTTTT. Protein: CASRPLAIPNTGELFF. Together with reference TRBV7-6 and TRBJ2-2, the CDR3 gives the full variable domain: GAGVSQSPRYKVTKRGQDVALRCDPISGHVSLYWYRQALGQGPEFLTYFNYEAQQDKSGLPNDRFSAERPEGSISTLTIQRTEQRDSAMYRCASRPLAIPNTGELFFGEGSRLTVL.

The J gene is TRBJ1-1, the V gene TRBV11-2; D gene uncertain. Germline assignment: CDR1 SGHAT and CDR2 FQNNGV. Trimming took 5 bases from V and 0 from J, leaving 4 bases between them. CDR3 length equals 12 residues. This CDR3 reads CASSAVNTEAFF. Here the CDR3 DNA reads TGTGCCAGCAGCGCAGTGAACACTGAAGCTTTCTTT.

The chain is built from TRBV6-1 and TRBJ1-6; TRBD1 might be the D (5 bases). The V gene lost 4 bases and the J gene lost 10 bases, with 20 bases spanning the gap. The germline V gene has CDR1 MNHNS and CDR2 SASEGT. This CDR3 has 16 amino acids. The CDR3: CASSAPRDLPGSPLHF. The CDR3 bases are TGTGCCAGCAGTGCCCCCAGGGATCTTCCAGGGTCACCCCTCCACTTT.

This sequence joins TRBV5-1 and TRBJ2-7, with TRBD1 matching over 8 bases. The CDR3 totals 15 residues. V lost 6 bases to trimming and J lost 0 bases; unmatched junction nucleotides: 8. CDR1 SGHRS and CDR2 YFSETQ come from the germline V gene. The CDR3, as DNA: TGCGCCAGCACGCCAGGGGGCGATAGCTCCTACGAGCAGTACTTC. Protein product: CASTPGGDSSYEQYF.

This clone was recorded once. The chain recombines TRBV27 with TRBJ2-7; D gene ambiguous. V was cut by 3 bases and J by 3 bases, with 9 bases left in between. The CDR3 spans 13 residues. CDR1 and CDR2 from the germline V gene are MNHEY and SMNVEV (reference sequence). CDR3 in DNA: TGTGCCAGCAGTTTTTCCGCCAGCTACGAGCAGTACTTC. Translated: CASSFSASYEQYF.